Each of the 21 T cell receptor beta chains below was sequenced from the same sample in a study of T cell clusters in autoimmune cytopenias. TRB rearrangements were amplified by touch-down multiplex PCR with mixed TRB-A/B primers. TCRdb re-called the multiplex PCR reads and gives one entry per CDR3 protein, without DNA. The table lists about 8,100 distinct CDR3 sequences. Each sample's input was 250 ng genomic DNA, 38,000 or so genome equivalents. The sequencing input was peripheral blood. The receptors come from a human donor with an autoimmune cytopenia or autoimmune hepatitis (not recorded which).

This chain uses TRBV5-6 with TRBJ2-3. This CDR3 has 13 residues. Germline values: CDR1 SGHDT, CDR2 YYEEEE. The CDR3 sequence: CASSWGRTDTQYF.

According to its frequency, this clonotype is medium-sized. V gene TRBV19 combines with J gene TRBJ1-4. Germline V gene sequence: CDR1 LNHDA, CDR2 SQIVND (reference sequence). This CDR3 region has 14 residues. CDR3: CASRETATNEKLFF.

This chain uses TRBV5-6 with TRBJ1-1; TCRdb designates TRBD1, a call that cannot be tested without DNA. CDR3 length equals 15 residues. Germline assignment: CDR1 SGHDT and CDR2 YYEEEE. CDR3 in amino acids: CASSFLSMMNTEAFF.

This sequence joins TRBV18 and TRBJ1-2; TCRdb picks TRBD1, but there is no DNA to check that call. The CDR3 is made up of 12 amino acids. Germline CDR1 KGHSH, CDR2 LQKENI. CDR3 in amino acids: CASSRGTDGYTF. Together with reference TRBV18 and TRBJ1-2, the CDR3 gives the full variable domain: NAGVMQNPRHLVRRRGQEARLRCSPMKGHSHVYWYRQLPEEGLKFMVYLQKENIIDESGMPKERFSAEFPKEGPSILRIQQVVRGDSAAYFCASSRGTDGYTFGSGTRLTVV.

Here the CDR3 reads CASSVQGAELFF. The chain uses TRBV13 and TRBJ2-2; TCRdb calls TRBD1, which cannot be checked without DNA. This CDR3 is built from 12 residues. Looked up from germline, CDR1 is PRHDT and CDR2 is FYEKMQ (reference sequence). The whole variable domain, remainder taken from reference TRBV13 and TRBJ2-2, is AAGVIQSPRHLIKEKRETATLKCYPIPRHDTVYWYQQGPGQDPQFLISFYEKMQSDKGSIPDRFSAQQFSDYHSELNMSSLELGDSALYFCASSVQGAELFFGEGSRLTVL.

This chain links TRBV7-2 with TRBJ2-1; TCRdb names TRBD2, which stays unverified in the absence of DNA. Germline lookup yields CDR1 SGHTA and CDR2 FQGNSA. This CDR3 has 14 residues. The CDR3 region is CASSSSPTVNEQFF.

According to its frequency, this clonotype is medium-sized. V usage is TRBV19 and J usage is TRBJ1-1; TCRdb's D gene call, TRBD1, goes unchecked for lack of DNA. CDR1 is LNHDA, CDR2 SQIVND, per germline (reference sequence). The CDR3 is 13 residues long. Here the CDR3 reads CASTSWESTEAFF.

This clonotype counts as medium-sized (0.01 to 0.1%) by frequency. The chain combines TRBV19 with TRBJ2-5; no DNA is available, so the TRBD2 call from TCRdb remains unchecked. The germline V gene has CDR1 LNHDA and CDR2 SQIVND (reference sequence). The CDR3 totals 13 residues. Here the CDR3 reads CASSRGGGETQYF.

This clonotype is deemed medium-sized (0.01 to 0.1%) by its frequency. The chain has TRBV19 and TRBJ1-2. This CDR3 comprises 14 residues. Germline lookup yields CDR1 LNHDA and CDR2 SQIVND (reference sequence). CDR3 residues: CASSIPDGTYGYTF.

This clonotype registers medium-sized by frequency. CDR3 loop: CASSLAGLAGRYANYEQYF. The V and J genes are TRBV19 and TRBJ2-7; checking the TCRdb D call of TRBD2 is not possible without DNA. Per the germline V gene, CDR1 is LNHDA and CDR2 is SQIVND (reference sequence). The CDR3 contains 19 residues.

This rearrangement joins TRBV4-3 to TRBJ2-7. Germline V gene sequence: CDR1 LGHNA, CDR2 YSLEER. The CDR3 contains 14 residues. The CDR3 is CASSQDFSTREQYF.

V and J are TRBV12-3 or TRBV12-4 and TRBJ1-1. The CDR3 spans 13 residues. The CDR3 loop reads CASSLGSNTEAFF.

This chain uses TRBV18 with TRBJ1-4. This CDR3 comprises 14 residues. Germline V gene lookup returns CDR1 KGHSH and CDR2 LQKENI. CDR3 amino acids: CASSPPGFEEKLFF.

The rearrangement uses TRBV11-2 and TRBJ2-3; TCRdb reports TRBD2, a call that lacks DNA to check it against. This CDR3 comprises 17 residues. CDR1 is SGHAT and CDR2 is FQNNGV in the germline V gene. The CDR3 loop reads CASSSLWGGGGTDTQYF.

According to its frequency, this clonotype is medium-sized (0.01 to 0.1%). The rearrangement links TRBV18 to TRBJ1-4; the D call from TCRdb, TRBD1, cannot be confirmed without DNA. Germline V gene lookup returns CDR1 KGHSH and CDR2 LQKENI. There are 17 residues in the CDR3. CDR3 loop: CASSPTYDRGHGEKLFF.

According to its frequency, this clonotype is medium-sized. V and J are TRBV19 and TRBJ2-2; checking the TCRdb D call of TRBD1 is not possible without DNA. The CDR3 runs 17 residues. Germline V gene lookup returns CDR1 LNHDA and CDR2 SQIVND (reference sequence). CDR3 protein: CASSGLVGGKNTGELFF.

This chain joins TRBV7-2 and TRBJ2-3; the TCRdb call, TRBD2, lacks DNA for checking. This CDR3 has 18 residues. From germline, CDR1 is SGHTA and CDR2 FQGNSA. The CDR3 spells CDSSIVGQATINTDTQYF. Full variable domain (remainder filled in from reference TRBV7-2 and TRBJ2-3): GAGVSQSPSNKVTEKGKDVELRCDPISGHTALYWYRQSLGQGLEFLIYFQGNSAPDKSGLPSDRFSAERTGGSVSTLTIQRTQQEDSAVYLCDSSIVGQATINTDTQYFGPGTRLTVL.

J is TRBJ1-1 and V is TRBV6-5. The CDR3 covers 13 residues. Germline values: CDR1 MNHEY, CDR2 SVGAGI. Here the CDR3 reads CASSALPRTEAFF.

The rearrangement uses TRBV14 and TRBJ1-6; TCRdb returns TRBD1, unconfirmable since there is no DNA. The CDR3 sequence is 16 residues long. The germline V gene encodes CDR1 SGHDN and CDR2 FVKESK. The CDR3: CASSQADDWGLSPLHF.

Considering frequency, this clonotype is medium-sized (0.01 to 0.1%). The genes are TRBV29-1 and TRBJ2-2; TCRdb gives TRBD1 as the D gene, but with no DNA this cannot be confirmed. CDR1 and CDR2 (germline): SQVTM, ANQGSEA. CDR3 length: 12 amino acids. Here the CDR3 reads CSGGKNTGELFF.

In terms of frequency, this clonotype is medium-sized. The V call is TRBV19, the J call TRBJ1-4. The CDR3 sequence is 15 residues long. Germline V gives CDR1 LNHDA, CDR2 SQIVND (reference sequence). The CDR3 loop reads CASRPQPRSNEKLFF.